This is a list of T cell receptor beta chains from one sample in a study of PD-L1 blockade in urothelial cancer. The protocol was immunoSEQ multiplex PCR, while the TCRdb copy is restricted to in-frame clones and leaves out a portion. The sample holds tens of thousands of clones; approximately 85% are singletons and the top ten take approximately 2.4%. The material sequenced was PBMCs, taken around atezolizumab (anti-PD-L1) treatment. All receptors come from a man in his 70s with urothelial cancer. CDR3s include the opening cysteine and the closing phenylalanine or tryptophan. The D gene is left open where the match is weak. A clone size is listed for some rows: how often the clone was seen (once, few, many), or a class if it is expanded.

DNA: TGTGCCAGCAGCTTAGGAGTCCCGGACAAGAACACCGGGGAGCTGTTTTTT; CDR3: CASSLGVPDKNTGELFF; V: TRBV7-6; length: 17; D: -; J: TRBJ2-2; size: -
DNA: TGTGCCAGCAGCTTAGCGGCAGCCTACGAGCAGTACTTC; CDR3: CASSLAAAYEQYF; V: TRBV7-2; length: 13; D: -; J: TRBJ2-7; size: -
DNA: TGTGCCAGCCAATCCCAGGGGGAAGAGACCCAGTACTTC; CDR3: CASQSQGEETQYF; V: TRBV27; length: 13; D: TRBD1; J: TRBJ2-5; size: once
DNA: TGTGCCAGCAGCGCTACAGGGGGTGCAAACACCGGGGAGCTGTTTTTT; CDR3: CASSATGGANTGELFF; V: TRBV2; length: 16; D: TRBD1; J: TRBJ2-2; size: -
DNA: TGTGCCAGCAGTTCGAGAAGCTATGGCTACACCTTC; CDR3: CASSSRSYGYTF; V: TRBV5-4; length: 12; D: -; J: TRBJ1-2; size: -
DNA: TGTGCCAGCAGCTCACTAGCGGGAGAGGATACGCAGTATTTT; CDR3: CASSSLAGEDTQYF; V: TRBV7-3; length: 14; D: TRBD2; J: TRBJ2-3; size: -
DNA: TGCGCCAGCAGCTTGGGAGCAGGACAGGTTTACAATGAGCAGTTCTTC; CDR3: CASSLGAGQVYNEQFF; V: TRBV5-1; length: 16; D: TRBD1; J: TRBJ2-1; size: -
DNA: TGTGCCAGCAGCCCCCTAGCGGGTGCTTGGACCCAGTACTTC; CDR3: CASSPLAGAWTQYF; V: TRBV11-2; length: 14; D: TRBD2; J: TRBJ2-5; size: -
DNA: TGTGCCAGCAGCCTTGGGGGGCTAGCGGGAGTCACCGGGGAGCTGTTTTTT; CDR3: CASSLGGLAGVTGELFF; V: TRBV4-2; length: 17; D: TRBD2; J: TRBJ2-2; size: few
DNA: TGTGCCATCAGCGACCCTAGCGGGAGTTACAATGAGCAGTTCTTC; CDR3: CAISDPSGSYNEQFF; V: TRBV10-3; length: 15; D: TRBD2; J: TRBJ2-1; size: -
DNA: TGTGCCAGCAGCTTAGGCTTGTCAATGGCAGAATACACAGATACGCAGTATTTT; CDR3: CASSLGLSMAEYTDTQYF; V: TRBV13; length: 18; D: -; J: TRBJ2-3; size: -
DNA: TGTGCCAGCTCACCTGGGCAGGCTAATGAAAAACTGTTTTTT; CDR3: CASSPGQANEKLFF; V: TRBV18; length: 14; D: -; J: TRBJ1-4; size: -
DNA: TGTGCCAGCAGCTTGGGAGTATTTGGTGGCTACACCTTC; CDR3: CASSLGVFGGYTF; V: TRBV5-6; length: 13; D: -; J: TRBJ1-2; size: -
DNA: TGTGCCTGGAGTGCCTACCCGGCACCGAGCGGGAGGCATCCCGATACGCAGTATTTT; CDR3: CAWSAYPAPSGRHPDTQYF; V: TRBV30; length: 19; D: TRBD2; J: TRBJ2-3; size: -
DNA: TGTGCCAGCAGCGGAATGACAGGGGCAGATGTCAACGAGCAGTACTTC; CDR3: CASSGMTGADVNEQYF; V: TRBV5-6; length: 16; D: TRBD1; J: TRBJ2-7; size: -
DNA: TGTGCCATCAGTGCCCCTCCTACTCTGGGGGAGGCTGGGGCCAACGTCCTGACTTTC; CDR3: CAISAPPTLGEAGANVLTF; V: TRBV10-3; length: 19; D: -; J: TRBJ2-6; size: -
DNA: TGTGCCAGTAGTTACAGGGGGTCCTATGGCTACACCTTC; CDR3: CASSYRGSYGYTF; V: TRBV19; length: 13; D: TRBD1; J: TRBJ1-2; size: -
DNA: TGTGCCAGCAGGCCTACTAGCGGTTATAACAATGAGCAGTTCTTC; CDR3: CASRPTSGYNNEQFF; V: TRBV7-9; length: 15; D: TRBD2; J: TRBJ2-1; size: -
DNA: TGTGCCAGTACCGCATCGTGGGGGGGTCCCCCTGAAGCTTTCTTT; CDR3: CASTASWGGPPEAFF; V: TRBV19; length: 15; D: -; J: TRBJ1-1; size: -
DNA: TGCGCCAGCAGCTTGGAGGGGGCAGGCACGGTAGATACGCAGTATTTT; CDR3: CASSLEGAGTVDTQYF; V: TRBV5-1; length: 16; D: TRBD1; J: TRBJ2-3; size: -
DNA: TGTGCCAGTAGCTTCTCCTACTACAATGAGCAGTTCTTC; CDR3: CASSFSYYNEQFF; V: TRBV19; length: 13; D: -; J: TRBJ2-1; size: few
DNA: TGTGTTGTAAATCGGGACTCAAATCCTAGCTTCTATGGCTACACCTTC; CDR3: CVVNRDSNPSFYGYTF; V: TRBV28; length: 16; D: -; J: TRBJ1-2; size: -
DNA: TGTGCCATCAGTTCCGGGTCCAACTCCTACGAGCAGTACTTC; CDR3: CAISSGSNSYEQYF; V: TRBV2; length: 14; D: -; J: TRBJ2-7; size: -
DNA: TGTGCCAGCAGTTTGGGACAGCTCACCGGGGAGCTGTTTTTT; CDR3: CASSLGQLTGELFF; V: TRBV27; length: 14; D: TRBD1; J: TRBJ2-2; size: few
DNA: TGCGCCAGCAGCGCTCAGGGTGGCGGCCAGCCCCAGCATTTT; CDR3: CASSAQGGGQPQHF; V: TRBV5-1; length: 14; D: -; J: TRBJ1-5; size: -
DNA: TGTGCCAGCAGTGAAGCGGGACTAGGTTGGTCAGATACGCAGTATTTT; CDR3: CASSEAGLGWSDTQYF; V: TRBV6-1; length: 16; D: TRBD2; J: TRBJ2-3; size: -
DNA: TGCGCCAGCAGCTTGGACGGGGGTACTAGCTCTGGAAACACCATATATTTT; CDR3: CASSLDGGTSSGNTIYF; V: TRBV5-1; length: 17; D: -; J: TRBJ1-3; size: -